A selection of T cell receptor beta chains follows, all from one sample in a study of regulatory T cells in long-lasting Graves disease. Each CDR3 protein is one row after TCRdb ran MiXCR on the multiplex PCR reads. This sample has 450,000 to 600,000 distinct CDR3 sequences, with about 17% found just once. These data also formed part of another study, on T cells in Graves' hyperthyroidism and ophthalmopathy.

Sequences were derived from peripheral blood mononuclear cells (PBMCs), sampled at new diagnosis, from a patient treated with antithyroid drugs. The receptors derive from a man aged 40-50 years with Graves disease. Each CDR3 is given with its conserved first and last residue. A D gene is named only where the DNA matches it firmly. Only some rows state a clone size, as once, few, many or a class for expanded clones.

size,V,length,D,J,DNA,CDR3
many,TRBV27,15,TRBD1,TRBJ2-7,TGTGCCAGCAGTCCCCGACAGGGCCCGTCGGGGGAGCAGTACTTC,CASSPRQGPSGEQYF
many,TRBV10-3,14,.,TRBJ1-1,TGTGCCATCACCTTGACAGACATGAACACTGAAGCTTTCTTT,CAITLTDMNTEAFF
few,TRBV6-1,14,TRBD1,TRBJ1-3,TGTGCCAGCGACGGGACAGTCTCTGGAAACACCATATATTTT,CASDGTVSGNTIYF
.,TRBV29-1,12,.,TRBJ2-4,TGCAGCGTTGTATTCGAAAGTAACATTCAGTACTTC,CSVVFESNIQYF
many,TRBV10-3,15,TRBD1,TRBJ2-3,TGTGCCATCAGTGAGACAGGACAGGGCCCAGATACGCAGTATTTT,CAISETGQGPDTQYF
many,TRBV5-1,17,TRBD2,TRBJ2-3,TGTGCCAGCAGCCCCGGGACTAGCGGACTAGGCACAGATACGCAGTATTTT,CASSPGTSGLGTDTQYF
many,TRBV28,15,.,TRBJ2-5,TGTGCCAGCAGTCCAAGACAGTGGGGCCAAGAGACCCAGTACTTC,CASSPRQWGQETQYF
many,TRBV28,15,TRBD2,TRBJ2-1,TGTGCCAGCAGTTTATTTGCGGGAGGGCCAAGTGAGCAGTTCTTC,CASSLFAGGPSEQFF
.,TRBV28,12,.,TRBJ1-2,TGTGCCAGCAAAACAGGGTACTATGGCTACACCTTC,CASKTGYYGYTF
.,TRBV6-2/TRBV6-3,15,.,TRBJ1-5,TGTGCCAGCAGTTTAACGGACAGTATCTCTCAGCCCCAGCATTTT,CASSLTDSISQPQHF
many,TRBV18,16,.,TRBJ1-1,TGTGCCAGCTCACGCCAATCTGGACTGAAGAACACTGAAGCTTTCTTT,CASSRQSGLKNTEAFF
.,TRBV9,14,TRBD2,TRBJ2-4,TGTGCCAGCAGCGTAGAAGGACTAGCTAACCCCCAGTACTTC,CASSVEGLANPQYF
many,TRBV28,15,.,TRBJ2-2,TGTGCCAGCAGTTTTCGGCAGGCAAACACCGGGGAGCTGTTTTTT,CASSFRQANTGELFF
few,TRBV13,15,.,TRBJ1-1,TGTGCCAGCAGTGACTCGAACAGGGAGAACACTGAAGCTTTCTTT,CASSDSNRENTEAFF
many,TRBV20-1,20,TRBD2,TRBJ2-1,TGCAGTGCTAGAGTTTATCGACTAGCGGGAGTCACGATACCCCATTATGAGCAGTTCTTC,CSARVYRLAGVTIPHYEQFF
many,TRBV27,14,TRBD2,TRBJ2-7,TGTGCCAGCAGACGACTAGCGGGGCTTTACGAGCAGTACTTC,CASRRLAGLYEQYF
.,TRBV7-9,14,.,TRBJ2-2,TGTGCCAGCAGCCCCTTCACCGTCACCGGGGAGCTGTTTTTT,CASSPFTVTGELFF
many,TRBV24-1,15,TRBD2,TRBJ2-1,TGTGCCACCAGTGATGGGACTAGCGGCGACAATGAGCAGTTCTTC,CATSDGTSGDNEQFF
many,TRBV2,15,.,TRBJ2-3,TGTGCCAGCAGTCACAGGGGAGGGAGCACAGATACGCAGTATTTT,CASSHRGGSTDTQYF
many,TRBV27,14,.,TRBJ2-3,TGTGCCAGCAGTTTAGTGGGGTCCGTGGATACGCAGTATTTT,CASSLVGSVDTQYF
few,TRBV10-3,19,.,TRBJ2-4,TGTGCCATCAGTGAATCCCGTAAAGTCTTTGGACTAGCCAAAAACATTCAGTACTTC,CAISESRKVFGLAKNIQYF
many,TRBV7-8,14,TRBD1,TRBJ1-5,TGTGCCAGCAGCCCTGACAGGGGAATTCAGCCCCAGCATTTT,CASSPDRGIQPQHF
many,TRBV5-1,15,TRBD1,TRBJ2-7,TGCGCCAGCAGCTTTGCCGGGACAGGGACCAACGAGCAGTACTTC,CASSFAGTGTNEQYF
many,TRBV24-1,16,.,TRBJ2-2,TGTGCCACCAGTGAAACAGGGCCCTCGAACACCGGGGAGCTGTTTTTT,CATSETGPSNTGELFF
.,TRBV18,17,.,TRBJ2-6,TGTACCAGCTCACGTGGACAGACAGTCTCTGGGGCCAACGTCCTGACTTTC,CTSSRGQTVSGANVLTF
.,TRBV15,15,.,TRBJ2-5,TGTGCCACCAGCAGAGATTCTGGATGGACAGAGACCCAGTACTTC,CATSRDSGWTETQYF
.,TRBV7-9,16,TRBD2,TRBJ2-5,TGTGCCAGCAATCCTCCACTAGCGGGAGCAGGCGAGACCCAGTACTTC,CASNPPLAGAGETQYF
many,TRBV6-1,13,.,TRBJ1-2,TGTGCCAGCAGGGAACAGGCTAACTATGGCTACACCTTC,CASREQANYGYTF
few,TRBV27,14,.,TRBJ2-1,TGTGCCAGCAGTCCTACAACTTCTTGGCCCGAGCAGTTCTTC,CASSPTTSWPEQFF
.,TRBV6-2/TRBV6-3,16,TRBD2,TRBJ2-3,TGTGCCAGCAGTTACCCCCCAGCGGGAGAGGCAGATACGCAGTATTTT,CASSYPPAGEADTQYF
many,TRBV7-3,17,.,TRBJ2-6,TGTGCCAGCAGCTTTCGGGGCGCTAGCTCTGGGGCCAACGTCCTGACTTTC,CASSFRGASSGANVLTF
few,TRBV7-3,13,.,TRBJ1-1,TGTGCCAGCAGCATTGCGAGGGACTCTGAAGCTTTCTTT,CASSIARDSEAFF
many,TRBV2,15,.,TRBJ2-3,TGTGCCAGCAGACTAAGTGGGGCATCCACAGATACGCAGTATTTT,CASRLSGASTDTQYF
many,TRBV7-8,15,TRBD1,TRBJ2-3,TGTGCCAGCAGCCAAAGGACAGGGGGCACAGATACGCAGTATTTT,CASSQRTGGTDTQYF
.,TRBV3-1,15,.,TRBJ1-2,TGTGCCAGCAGCCAAAGGGGCCGGGAGCTCTATGGCTACACCTTC,CASSQRGRELYGYTF
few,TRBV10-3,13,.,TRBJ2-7,TGTGCCATGGCGGGGCCGAACTCCTACGAGCAGTACTTC,CAMAGPNSYEQYF
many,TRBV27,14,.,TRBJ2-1,TGTGCCAGCGGCCTGCAAGGACTCACCAATGAGCAGTTCTTC,CASGLQGLTNEQFF
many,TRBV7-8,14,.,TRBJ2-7,TGTGCCAGCAGCTTTAGGGGGGTAGCTTACGAGCAGTACTTC,CASSFRGVAYEQYF
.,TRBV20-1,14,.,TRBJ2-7,TGCAGTGCTCAAAGACAGGCGAGCTCCTACGAGCAGTACTTC,CSAQRQASSYEQYF
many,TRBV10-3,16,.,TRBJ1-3,TGTGCCATCAGCCCCGTTAGGGGGGCAGGAGGAAACACCATATATTTT,CAISPVRGAGGNTIYF
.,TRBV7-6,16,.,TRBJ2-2,TGTGCCAGCAGCTTACCCGGGACACTGAACACCGGGGAGCTGTTTTTT,CASSLPGTLNTGELFF
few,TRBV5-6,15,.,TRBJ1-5,TGTGCCAGCAGCCAAATGGGGATAAGCAATCAGCCCCAGCATTTT,CASSQMGISNQPQHF
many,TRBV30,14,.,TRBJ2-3,TGTGCCTGGAGTTTCTCCGGGTCCACAGATACGCAGTATTTT,CAWSFSGSTDTQYF
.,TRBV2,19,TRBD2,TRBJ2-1,TGTGCCAGCAGTGAAGGCGGGAGGCCCCTTGGGGGGGCAGCGAATGAGCAGTTCTTC,CASSEGGRPLGGAANEQFF
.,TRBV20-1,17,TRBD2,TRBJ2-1,TGCAGTGCTAGAGTCGGTAGCGGGAGGGCCGCCTACAATGAGCAGTTCTTC,CSARVGSGRAAYNEQFF
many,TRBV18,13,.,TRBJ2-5,TGTGCCAGCTCAAGAGGGGTGAGAGAGACCCAGTACTTC,CASSRGVRETQYF
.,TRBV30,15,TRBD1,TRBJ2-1,TGTGTCTGGAGATGGACAGGGGGCTTCTCCAATGAGCAGTTCTTC,CVWRWTGGFSNEQFF
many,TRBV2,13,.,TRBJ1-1,TGTGCCAGCAGTGAGTGGGGGGCCGCTGAAGCTTTCTTT,CASSEWGAAEAFF
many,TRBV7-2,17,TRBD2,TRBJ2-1,TGTGCCAGCAGCTTAGGGAGGAGGGGACTACTCTACAATGAGCAGTTCTTC,CASSLGRRGLLYNEQFF
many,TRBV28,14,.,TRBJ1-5,TGTGCCAGCAGTCGCGCTGAGCCCTTCATGACCCAGCATTTT,CASSRAEPFMTQHF
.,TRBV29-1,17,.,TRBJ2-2,TGCAGCGTTGAACGAAGGACACCGTTAGTCCCCACCGGGGAGCTGTTTTTT,CSVERRTPLVPTGELFF
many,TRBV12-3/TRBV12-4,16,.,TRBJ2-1,TGTGCCAGCAGTTTAGCGCGGGGGCTACCTTACAATGAGCAGTTCTTC,CASSLARGLPYNEQFF
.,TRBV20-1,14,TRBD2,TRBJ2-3,TGCAGTGCTGAGTCCTTAGCGGGAGGTGGTACGCAGTATTTT,CSAESLAGGGTQYF
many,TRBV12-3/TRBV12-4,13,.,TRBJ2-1,TGTGCCAGCAGTCCTCACCGGGGTGGGGAGCAGTTCTTC,CASSPHRGGEQFF
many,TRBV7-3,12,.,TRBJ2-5,TGTGCCAGCAGTTGGATGTTAGAGACCCAGTACTTC,CASSWMLETQYF
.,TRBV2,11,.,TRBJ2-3,TGTGCCAGCATCCTTACAGGGACGCAGTATTTT,CASILTGTQYF
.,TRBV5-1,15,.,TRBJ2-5,TGCGCCAGCAGTTTAACCTTGGGGATCCGGGAGACCCAGTACTTC,CASSLTLGIRETQYF
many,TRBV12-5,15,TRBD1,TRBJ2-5,TGTGCTACCACCCCGGGACAGGGATATCAAGAGACCCAGTACTTC,CATTPGQGYQETQYF
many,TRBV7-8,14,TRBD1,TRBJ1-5,TGTGCCAGCAGGAAGACAGGGGAAAGGCAGCCCCAGCATTTT,CASRKTGERQPQHF